What follows describes a single TCR beta chain. Its target is unknown. Sequencing was performed with immunoSEQ multiplex PCR; in TCRdb, only in-frame clones are kept and a portion is missing. The sample holds about 50,000 clones, roughly 93% seen once. The data are from a study of OX40 agonist ivuxolimab in advanced cancers. In the study overall: Past anti-PD-1, anti-PD-L1 or anti-CTLA-4 therapy was accepted, and 30% to 50% had received some.

No patient had autoimmune disease or received systemic immunosuppression. Study-wide results and caveats: At 0.1 to 3.0 mg/kg, CD4+ and CD8+ blood T cells expanded clonally by week 6. No determination was made of the antigen specificity of the expanded peripheral T cells.

The CDR3 consists of 14 residues. CDR1 and CDR2 from the germline V gene are ENHRY and SYGVKD. V gave up 5 bases and J gave up 6 bases; unmatched junction bases: 7. The genes are TRBV10-3 and TRBJ2-3, with 8 bases lining up with TRBD2. The source of this sequence is an adult with an advanced solid tumor such as melanoma, head and neck, liver or kidney cancer. This material consisted of CD4+ or CD8+ T cells sorted from blood, taken in a trial of the OX40 agonist ivuxolimab. The CDR3 DNA follows: TGTGCCATCAGTCCGGGACTAGAAGGTGATACGCAGTATTTT. Translation gives CAISPGLEGDTQYF.